Sequencing of this T cell receptor beta chain was carried out in a study of T cell repertoires in cytomegalovirus infection. Study background: Public TCR beta signatures marked donors with CMV infection and the matching HLA. General study points: Summed frequency of shared TCR beta families picked out CMV carriers who also had the relevant HLA. In two of eight donors, the top clonotype was HLA-C-restricted CMV-specific.

CDR1 and CDR2 from the germline V gene are SEHNR and FQNEAQ (reference sequence). V lost 5 bases and J lost 3, with 13 bases in between. The CDR3 is made up of 15 amino acids. This clonotype was found a few times. What it binds is unknown. In TCRdb, the reads were re-called with MiXCR into one record per CDR3 protein. The sample has hundreds of thousands of distinct CDR3 sequences, roughly 22% seen once. This TCR came from a human donor in good health (CMV status not recorded). Some clones in this sample may be carry-over from other donors' samples. The J gene is TRBJ1-4, the V gene TRBV7-9, with D unclear. The sample taken for sequencing was CD8+ T cells from PBMCs. CDR3 region: CASSHVVDPNEKLFF. The CDR3 DNA follows: TGTGCCAGCAGCCACGTGGTCGACCCTAATGAAAAACTGTTTTTT.